The 15 T cell receptor beta chains below all came from one sample that was sequenced in a study of T cell repertoires in cytomegalovirus infection. These receptors' targets are unknown. TCRdb reprocessed the reads via MiXCR and lists one record per CDR3 protein. The table lists 7,500 to 9,000 distinct CDR3 sequences, 45% to 55% of them singletons. Input material: PBMCs, sequenced either directly or after in vitro stimulation (not recorded which). The receptors originated from a human donor in good health (CMV status not recorded). Some clones in this sample may be carry-over from other donors' samples.

This clonotype was detected only a few times. The chain recombines TRBV7-3 with TRBJ1-2, with 7 bases aligning to TRBD1. V dropped 11 bases and J dropped 7; count of bases not matched to a gene: 31. This CDR3 is built from 19 residues. Germline V gene lookup returns CDR1 SGHTA and CDR2 FQGTGA. CDR3 sequence: CAGILGDFTPTGLGSGYTF. The CDR3, as DNA: TGTGCCGGCATCTTAGGGGACTTCACTCCGACAGGGTTGGGTAGTGGCTACACCTTC.

Remarks on this clonotype: This likely comes from a read error, as the CDR3 has no conserved phenylalanine or tryptophan at its end. Because the CDR3's place on the DNA is in doubt, the DNA is left out and the CDR3 is given as listed by TCRdb. The V gene is TRBV20-1, the J gene TRBJ2-7; TRBD2 was called by the table and not checked on the DNA. The CDR3 length equals 15 residues, ends included. Germline V gives CDR1 DFQATT, CDR2 SNEGSKA (reference sequence). The CDR3 spells CSAIGWEVLSYEPYL.

The chain is built from TRBV20-1 and TRBJ2-3; TRBD2 matches 7 bases. The CDR3 spans 14 residues. CDR1 and CDR2 from the germline V gene are DFQATT and SNEGSKA (reference sequence). V lost 3 bases, J lost 0 bases, and 3 bases stayed unmatched. DNA of the CDR3: TGCAGTGCTAGGGGGACTACCAGCACAGATACGCAGTATTTT. Protein product: CSARGTTSTDTQYF.

On this clonotype itself: Because it lacks the conserved phenylalanine or tryptophan at the end, this CDR3 is likely a read error. It is unclear where the CDR3 begins or ends on the DNA, so no DNA is shown, and the CDR3 is as TCRdb lists it. This chain connects TRBV10-3 to TRBJ1-5; the table's TRBD1 call for D was not verified on the DNA. The CDR3 has 20 amino acids, counting both end residues. Per the germline V gene, CDR1 is ENHRY and CDR2 is SYGVKD. The CDR3 sequence: CAISASEQGSDETRNQPKHL.

The chain recombines TRBV12-3 or TRBV12-4 with TRBJ2-5; 10 bases match TRBD2. Losses at the gene ends were 3 bases for V and 5 bases for J; bases not matched to a gene: 6. The CDR3 is made up of 15 amino acids. The CDR3 reads CASSFGAGGGETQYF. The CDR3 DNA reads TGTGCCAGCAGTTTTGGAGCGGGGGGGGGGGAGACCCAGTACTTC.

As for this clonotype: Given the absence of the conserved phenylalanine or tryptophan at the CDR3 end, a read error is likely. The CDR3 region has the DNA TGTGCCAGCAGCAGGGACAGCTTGCTGGACAATGAGCAGTTCTTA. This encodes CASSRDSLLDNEQFL. The chain is built from TRBV3-1 and TRBJ2-1, with 7 positions matching TRBD1. Trimming at V came to 5 bases and at J to 5 bases, leaving 9 bases not matched to a gene. Germline V CDR1 and CDR2: LGHDT, YNNKEL (reference sequence). The length of the CDR3 is 15 residues.

Note on this clonotype: The junction departs from germline at one end; a sequencing error may be responsible. The chain has TRBV6-8 and TRBJ1-5; tentative D call: TRBD1 (6 bases). Per germline, CDR1 MNHGY and CDR2 SAAAGT. This CDR3 spans 20 amino acids. DNA of the CDR3: TGTGCCAGCAGTGAGTCGGACCAGGGGAGTGACGAGACTCGCAATCCGCCCCAGCATTTT. This encodes CASSESDQGSDETRNPPQHF.

This clonotype was counted a few times. V usage is TRBV6-5 and J usage is TRBJ1-5, with 8 bases matching TRBD1. CDR3 length: 15 amino acids. The germline V gene has CDR1 MNHEY and CDR2 SVGAGI. The CDR3 region is CDTVVRQGTNQPQHF. The DNA of the CDR3 is TGTGACACAGTCGTCCGACAGGGGACCAATCAGCCCCAGCATTTT.

The table lists this clonotype with many counts. The rearrangement uses TRBV7-6 and TRBJ2-3, with 8 positions matching TRBD2. The CDR3 sequence is 16 residues long. V gave up 3 bases and J gave up 0 bases; unmatched junction bases: 5. Per germline, CDR1 SGHVS and CDR2 FNYEAQ. The CDR3 sequence is CASSFGAGGSTDTQYF. As DNA, the CDR3 is TGTGCCAGCAGCTTCGGGGCGGGGGGAAGCACAGATACGCAGTATTTT.

As for this clonotype: This is likely a read error, given that the CDR3 carries no conserved phenylalanine or tryptophan at its end. The limits of the CDR3 on the DNA are not certain, so only TCRdb's listed CDR3 is given. The chain combines TRBV20-1 with TRBJ1-5; TRBD1, the table's D call, was not compared with the DNA. The CDR3 contains 16 residues when both ends are counted. Germline loops: CDR1 DFQATT, CDR2 SNEGSKA (reference sequence). CDR3 in amino acids: CSACDRGLYSNQPHHL.

The chain's CDR3 is CASRNVAGELFF. CDR3 nucleotides: TGTGCCAGCAGGAACGTAGCCGGGGAGCTGTTTTTT. V is TRBV11-1 and J is TRBJ2-2; D gene unclear. This CDR3 has 12 residues. The germline V and J ends were trimmed by 6 bases and 6 bases, with 8 bases remaining between them. Germline CDR1 and CDR2: SGHAT and FQDESV (reference sequence).

The chain carries TRBV6-6 and TRBJ2-7; 7 nucleotides align to TRBD1. The V segment lost 6 bases and the J segment 0 bases; nucleotides outside the gene matches: 5. The CDR3 consists of 14 residues. Germline assignment: CDR1 MNHNY and CDR2 SVGAGI (reference sequence). Here the CDR3 reads CASRDRWSSYEQYF. CDR3 DNA sequence: TGTGCCAGCAGGGACAGGTGGAGCTCCTACGAGCAGTACTTC.

The rearrangement links TRBV20-1 to TRBJ2-3; 8 positions match TRBD2. From germline, CDR1 is DFQATT and CDR2 SNEGSKA (reference sequence). The CDR3 is 14 amino acids. CDR3 residues: CISETSGSTDTQYF. CDR3 nucleotides: TGCATTTCCGAAACTAGCGGTAGTACAGATACGCAGTATTTT.

The chain is built from TRBV9 and TRBJ2-1, with TRBD2 identical over 8 bases. The CDR3 has 17 amino acids. From germline, CDR1 is SGDLS and CDR2 YYNGEE. The V gene end was trimmed by 4 bases and the J gene end by 2 bases; junction bases not matched to a gene: 11. The CDR3 bases are TGTGCCAGCAGCTCCCGTAAGATCGGGGGGGCCTACAATGAGCAGTTCTTC. Translating it yields CASSSRKIGGAYNEQFF.

Concerning this clonotype: One end of the junction fails to match germline, which may point to a read error. The V gene is TRBV7-2, the J gene TRBJ2-5, with 11 bases identical to TRBD1. CDR1 SGHTA and CDR2 FQGNSA come from the germline V gene. The CDR3 loop spans 15 amino acids. The CDR3 nucleotides are TGTGACAGCAGCTCGGACAGGGGGCAGGTGGAGACCCAGTACTTC. Translating it yields CDSSSDRGQVETQYF.